This T cell receptor beta chain was retrieved from a study of control samples from healthy donors and cancer patients. This CDR3 is 14 amino acids long. Deletions cut 4 bases from V and 4 bases from J, with 11 bases between. Germline V gene data show CDR1 as LGHDT and CDR2 as YNNKEL (reference sequence). Generated by immunoSEQ multiplex PCR, the TCRdb table keeps only in-frame clones and is missing some. The table lists tens of thousands of clones, approximately 89% of them singletons. Sequenced: PBMCs. This TCR derives from a man between 60 and 70 years old with head and neck cancer. The chain carries TRBV3-1 (or the pseudogene TRBV3-2) and TRBJ1-3; no clear D gene. CDR3 coding DNA: TGTGCCAGCAGCCTAACGACGGCGGGAAACACCATATATTTT. Translation: CASSLTTAGNTIYF.